The rows below give T cell receptor beta chains drawn from one sample of a study of monozygotic twins with inflammatory bowel disease. TCRdb reprocessed the 5' RACE reads, keeping one entry per CDR3 protein, no DNA. In all, the sample yields about 160,000 distinct CDR3 sequences. Sequenced: blood. The receptors were sampled from a human donor with ulcerative colitis or Crohn's disease, or a healthy co-twin of an affected twin (not recorded which). Both conserved end residues are part of each CDR3.

j_call v_call cdr3_aa
TRBJ1-2 TRBV12-3/TRBV12-4 CASSPPGLHGGYTF
TRBJ2-7 TRBV28 CASSLPDRPYEQYF
TRBJ2-1 TRBV11-2 CASSLAEGSYNEQFF
TRBJ2-1 TRBV5-6 CASSSRGQSRSYNEQFF
TRBJ1-2 TRBV28 CASSMQVGYTF
TRBJ2-5 TRBV12-2 CASRLVLVGGPQETQYF
TRBJ2-7 TRBV27 CASSLSPGLADEQYF
TRBJ2-3 TRBV10-3 CATREGYWTSGTRGDTQYF
TRBJ1-1 TRBV20-1 CSARVTGWTEAFF
TRBJ2-3 TRBV5-1 CASSFTSGGTQYF
TRBJ1-4 TRBV5-1 CASSLSRAEKLFF
TRBJ1-5 TRBV15 CATSQDNSNQPQHF
TRBJ2-7 TRBV6-2/TRBV6-3 CASSATTRNEQYF
TRBJ2-1 TRBV20-1 CSAPVLVVKNEQFF
TRBJ1-1 TRBV30 CAWSVGWNTEAFF
TRBJ1-5 TRBV20-1 CSALDRGGQPQHF
TRBJ2-3 TRBV20-1 CSAREGLDTQYF
TRBJ2-1 TRBV5-1 CASSPTSGSSYNEQFF
TRBJ2-7 TRBV11-2 CASSSPGQGLGSYEQYF
TRBJ2-2 TRBV4-2 CASSQGTSGTNTGELFF
TRBJ1-4 TRBV5-1 CASSLRAGNNEKLFF
TRBJ2-7 TRBV28 CASSLPDGTSYEQYF
TRBJ1-3 TRBV28 CASSLNRFSGNTIYF
TRBJ1-3 TRBV5-1 CASSPDTLDTIYF
TRBJ2-7 TRBV4-3 CASSHGPGAEQYF
TRBJ1-1 TRBV7-2 CASTRSTGGGTEAFF
TRBJ2-5 TRBV20-1 CSARERIQETQYF
TRBJ2-1 TRBV7-3 CASSLVSGSRNEQFF
TRBJ2-2 TRBV6-2/TRBV6-3 CASSYRQSGRADTGELFF
TRBJ2-1 TRBV7-8 CASSLAPGGRASSEQFF
TRBJ2-7 TRBV7-2 CASSLAGHTYEQYF
TRBJ2-2 TRBV7-9 CASSLEMRGWNTGELFF
TRBJ2-1 TRBV5-1 CASSLEVEQFF
TRBJ2-6 TRBV19 CASSMPLSGANVLTF
TRBJ1-2 TRBV15 CATSGTVGLSGYTF
TRBJ2-1 TRBV9 CASSVVPNAYNEQFF
TRBJ2-7 TRBV15 CATSPKGELPYEQYF
TRBJ2-5 TRBV5-1 CASSSHISGSGETQYF
TRBJ2-6 TRBV3-1 CASSQDWGNGANVLTF
TRBJ2-5 TRBV11-2 CASSLAGGKTQYF
TRBJ1-1 TRBV10-3 CAITSDRVGTEAFF
TRBJ1-2 TRBV7-9 CASSPEGHNYGYTF
TRBJ2-1 TRBV10-2 CASSESGRVYNEQFF
TRBJ2-1 TRBV7-6 CASSPTGRGSFNEQFF
TRBJ2-3 TRBV20-1 CSARVFGTSGRSAQYF
TRBJ2-2 TRBV9 CASSVRTSGTGELFF
TRBJ2-1 TRBV29-1 CSVLLGVAGGDNEQFF
TRBJ2-7 TRBV12-5 CASGNGAEQYF
TRBJ2-2 TRBV5-5 CASSLSPGPNTGELFF
TRBJ2-1 TRBV9 CASSVASGRVSYNEQFF
TRBJ2-5 TRBV20-1 CSARGPVLQETQYF
TRBJ2-1 TRBV7-9 CASSLMGTSGNEQFF
TRBJ1-2 TRBV10-3 CAISESIVRSYGYTF
TRBJ2-2 TRBV3-1 CASSQEFRSVENPNTGELFF
TRBJ2-1 TRBV5-4 CASSAETYNEQFF
TRBJ2-7 TRBV6-1 CASSTPDYSYEQYF
TRBJ2-5 TRBV10-3 CAITAGTGQETQYF